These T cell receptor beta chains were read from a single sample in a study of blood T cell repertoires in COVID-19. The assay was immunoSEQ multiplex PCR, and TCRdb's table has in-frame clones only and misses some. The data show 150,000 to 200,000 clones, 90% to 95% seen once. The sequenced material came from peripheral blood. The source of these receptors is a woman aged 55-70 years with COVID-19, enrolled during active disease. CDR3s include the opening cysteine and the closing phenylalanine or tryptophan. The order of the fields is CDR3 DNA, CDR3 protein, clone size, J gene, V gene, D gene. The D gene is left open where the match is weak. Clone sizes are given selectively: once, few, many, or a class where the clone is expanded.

CDR3nt: TGTGCCAGCAGCTTAGGGCGGGCTCCCGATTACGAGCAGTACTTC
CDR3aa: CASSLGRAPDYEQYF
abundance: .
j_gene: TRBJ2-7
v_gene: TRBV7-6
d_gene: .

CDR3nt: TGTGCCAGCAGCGTAGGGACATTGAACACCGGGGAGCTGTTTTTT
CDR3aa: CASSVGTLNTGELFF
abundance: .
j_gene: TRBJ2-2
v_gene: TRBV7-9
d_gene: .

CDR3nt: TGTGCCAGCAGTTACCCTGGGACAGGCGTCTCAATCTATGGCTACACCTTC
CDR3aa: CASSYPGTGVSIYGYTF
abundance: .
j_gene: TRBJ1-2
v_gene: TRBV6-2/TRBV6-3
d_gene: TRBD1

CDR3nt: TGTGCCAGCAAAGAACAGGGGGCTAACACTGAAGCTTTCTTT
CDR3aa: CASKEQGANTEAFF
abundance: .
j_gene: TRBJ1-1
v_gene: TRBV2
d_gene: TRBD1

CDR3nt: TGTGCCAGCAGTCAGAACAAAGAGCAGTTCTTC
CDR3aa: CASSQNKEQFF
abundance: .
j_gene: TRBJ2-1
v_gene: TRBV2
d_gene: .

CDR3nt: TGTGCCAGTAGTATAGAGGGGACAGGCTCCTACAATGAGCAGTTCTTC
CDR3aa: CASSIEGTGSYNEQFF
abundance: .
j_gene: TRBJ2-1
v_gene: TRBV19
d_gene: TRBD1

CDR3nt: TGTGCCAGCAGTTTAGTCTCCTGGGGCGGGGGTATGGGGGAGCTGTTTTTT
CDR3aa: CASSLVSWGGGMGELFF
abundance: .
j_gene: TRBJ2-2
v_gene: TRBV27
d_gene: TRBD2

CDR3nt: TGCGCCAGCAGCCAAGTGTTGGGCCAGGGGAACGAAAAACTGTTTTTT
CDR3aa: CASSQVLGQGNEKLFF
abundance: .
j_gene: TRBJ1-4
v_gene: TRBV4-1
d_gene: .

CDR3nt: TGTGCCAGCAGCTTAGGGGCGGGCGCTGAAGCTTTCTTT
CDR3aa: CASSLGAGAEAFF
abundance: .
j_gene: TRBJ1-1
v_gene: TRBV11-3
d_gene: .

CDR3nt: TGTGCCAGCAGCGCCGGGACACCGAACACCGGGGAGCTGTTTTTT
CDR3aa: CASSAGTPNTGELFF
abundance: .
j_gene: TRBJ2-2
v_gene: TRBV9
d_gene: .

CDR3nt: TGTGCCAGCAGCTCTCAGACAGGGAAAAATGAAAAACTGTTTTTT
CDR3aa: CASSSQTGKNEKLFF
abundance: .
j_gene: TRBJ1-4
v_gene: TRBV7-2
d_gene: TRBD1

CDR3nt: TGTGCCAGCAGCTTTTTCAGGGGATATTCACCCCTCCACTTT
CDR3aa: CASSFFRGYSPLHF
abundance: few
j_gene: TRBJ1-6
v_gene: TRBV5-6
d_gene: .

CDR3nt: TGTGCCAGCAGTAGACAGGCCTCGGGCACCGGGGAGCTGTTTTTT
CDR3aa: CASSRQASGTGELFF
abundance: few
j_gene: TRBJ2-2
v_gene: TRBV2
d_gene: .

CDR3nt: TGTGCCAGCGAGAGCGCTGGGGCCAACGTCCTGACTTTC
CDR3aa: CASESAGANVLTF
abundance: .
j_gene: TRBJ2-6
v_gene: TRBV6-5
d_gene: .

CDR3nt: TGCGCCAGCAGCTCACGACAGGGAAACTATGGCTACACCTTC
CDR3aa: CASSSRQGNYGYTF
abundance: .
j_gene: TRBJ1-2
v_gene: TRBV5-1
d_gene: TRBD1

CDR3nt: TGTGCCGCCGGGGGGGCAAGGGATGAGCAGTTCTTC
CDR3aa: CAAGGARDEQFF
abundance: .
j_gene: TRBJ2-1
v_gene: TRBV10-3
d_gene: TRBD2